This T cell receptor (beta chain) was documented in a study of CXCR3-negative and CXCR3-positive naive CD8 T cells. Study-level points and caveats: Naive cells used TRBV-TRBJ genes in much the same way whether CXCR3-negative or CXCR3-positive; memory cells did not.

The CDR3 is made up of 15 amino acids. Germline CDR1 is SEHNR and CDR2 is FQNEAQ (reference sequence). A word on this clonotype: Its antigen is not known.

UMI-labeled 5' RACE yielded the TRB cDNA libraries. Each CDR3 protein gets one entry in TCRdb, which reprocessed the 5' RACE reads and gives no DNA. This table lists around 40,000 distinct CDR3 sequences. The genes are TRBV7-9 and TRBJ1-4. This receptor was taken from a human donor in good health. Some clones in this sample may be carry-over from other donors' samples. The specimen sequenced was naive CXCR3- CD8+ T cells from blood. Sample subset: CD45RO-CCR7+CD27+CD95- naive CD8+ T cells lacking CXCR3 (TNR3-). The CDR3 region is CASSLEGATNEKLFF.